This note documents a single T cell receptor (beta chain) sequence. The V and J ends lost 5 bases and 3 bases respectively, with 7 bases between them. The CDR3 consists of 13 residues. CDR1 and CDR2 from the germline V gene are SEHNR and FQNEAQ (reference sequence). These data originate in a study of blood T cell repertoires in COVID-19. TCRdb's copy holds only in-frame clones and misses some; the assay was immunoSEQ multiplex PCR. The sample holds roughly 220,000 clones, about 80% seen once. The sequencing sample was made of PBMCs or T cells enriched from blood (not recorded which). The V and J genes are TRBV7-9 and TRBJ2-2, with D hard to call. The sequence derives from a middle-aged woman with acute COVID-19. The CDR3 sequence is CASSPPDTGELFF. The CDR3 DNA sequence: TGTGCCAGCAGCCCCCCAGACACCGGGGAGCTGTTTTTT.